The T cell receptor beta chain described here comes from a study of blood T cell repertoires in COVID-19. The CDR3 sequence is 15 residues long. Per germline, CDR1 MNHEY and CDR2 SMNVEV (reference sequence). The J segment lost 1 base and the V segment lost 0 bases, leaving 2 bases of the junction unmatched. The data were produced by immunoSEQ multiplex PCR, yet TCRdb's version contains in-frame clones alone and is incomplete. The top ten hold approximately 9.9% of the sample, which has about 20,000 clones, more than 85% seen once. V is TRBV27 and J is TRBJ2-5, with TRBD1 matching 7 bases. Sequencing was done on a sample of peripheral blood. This TCR was sampled from a human donor in a cohort sampled during active COVID-19. CDR3 DNA sequence: TGTGCCAGCAGTTTATCGGGGACAGTCCAAGAGACCCAGTACTTC. Protein product: CASSLSGTVQETQYF.